Listed below are T cell receptor beta chains from one sample, sequenced in a study of T cells in Graves' hyperthyroidism and ophthalmopathy. Using its own MiXCR run on the multiplex PCR reads, TCRdb lists one record per CDR3 protein. The repertoire consists of 250,000 to 350,000 distinct CDR3 sequences, with around 17% occurring once and the leading ten covering around 34%. The sequenced material came from blood. These receptors all stem from a man aged 25-45 years with Graves' hyperthyroidism. Both conserved end residues are part of each CDR3. D genes are given only for firm matches. Clone size appears in some rows only: once, few, many, or a class for an expanded clone.

abundance | j_gene | v_gene | d_gene | CDR3aa | CDR3nt
many | TRBJ1-1 | TRBV3-1 | - | CASSQGSGAGKGAFF | TGTGCCAGCAGCCAAGGATCCGGGGCTGGGAAAGGAGCTTTCTTT
many | TRBJ2-2 | TRBV18 | - | CASSPLGHSNTGELFF | TGTGCCAGCTCACCTCTGGGACATTCGAACACCGGGGAGCTGTTTTTT
many | TRBJ1-2 | TRBV7-3 | - | CASSLFGSYGYTF | TGTGCCAGCAGCTTGTTTGGGAGCTATGGCTACACCTTC
- | TRBJ2-1 | TRBV14 | TRBD2 | CASSQDGLADNEQFF | TGTGCCAGCAGCCAAGATGGGCTAGCGGACAATGAGCAGTTCTTC
- | TRBJ2-7 | TRBV4-1 | TRBD2 | CASSRSGIGSYEQYF | TGCGCCAGCAGCCGGAGCGGGATAGGTTCCTACGAGCAGTACTTC
many | TRBJ2-5 | TRBV7-9 | TRBD2 | CASSSRTSGQETQYF | TGTGCCAGCAGCTCAAGGACTAGCGGGCAAGAGACCCAGTACTTC
few | TRBJ2-1 | TRBV5-1 | TRBD2 | CASSSGGGGYNEQFF | TGCGCCAGCAGTTCGGGGGGAGGCGGCTACAATGAGCAGTTCTTC
- | TRBJ1-5 | TRBV12-3/TRBV12-4 | - | CASSLHSPPEPQHF | TGTGCCAGCAGTTTGCACAGCCCACCGGAGCCCCAGCATTTT
few | TRBJ1-3 | TRBV7-9 | - | CASSPRVSGNTIYF | TGTGCCAGCAGCCCGAGGGTATCTGGAAACACCATATATTTT
- | TRBJ2-3 | TRBV7-9 | TRBD2 | CASSLGRAKGLAQVDTQYF | TGTGCCAGCAGCTTAGGGAGGGCGAAAGGACTAGCCCAAGTGGATACGCAGTATTTT
few | TRBJ2-1 | TRBV7-2 | TRBD1 | CASSRFPGGADNEQFF | TGTGCCAGCAGCAGATTCCCAGGGGGCGCTGACAATGAGCAGTTCTTC
- | TRBJ2-1 | TRBV20-1 | TRBD2 | CSARKTSGGGDEQFF | TGCAGTGCTAGAAAAACTAGCGGGGGCGGAGATGAGCAGTTCTTC
many | TRBJ2-1 | TRBV5-1 | TRBD2 | CASSLGAAGPRNEQFF | TGCGCCAGCAGCTTGGGGGCAGCGGGACCTCGGAATGAGCAGTTCTTC
few | TRBJ2-2 | TRBV11-3 | - | CASSLAALTGELFF | TGTGCCAGCAGCTTAGCCGCACTGACCGGGGAGCTGTTTTTT
many | TRBJ2-7 | TRBV27 | TRBD1 | CASSSTGGEREQYF | TGTGCCAGCAGTTCGACAGGGGGGGAACGGGAGCAGTACTTC
few | TRBJ2-3 | TRBV10-3 | - | CAISEDMVAQYF | TGTGCCATCAGTGAGGATATGGTTGCTCAGTATTTT